This entry describes one T cell receptor beta chain. What it recognizes is unknown. The sample is drawn from a study of OX40 agonist ivuxolimab in advanced cancers. Whole-study context: Enrollees could have had prior anti-PD-1, anti-PD-L1 or anti-CTLA-4 therapy, which about 40% had received. General study points: Some of the nonresponding patients also showed low levels of normalized T-cell clonal expansion.

Germline V gene lookup returns CDR1 KGHSH and CDR2 LQKENI. Trimming took off 3 bases at V and 3 bases at J, with 12 bases between the two ends. The CDR3 runs 14 residues. Repertoires were generated with immunoSEQ multiplex PCR, while TCRdb's copy carries only in-frame clones and drops some. The profile covers 55,000 to 65,000 clones, with 87% appearing a single time and approximately 0.39% taken by the ten largest. The investigators sampled blood at baseline, at cycle 4 day 1, and at cycle 7 day 1. The TCR sequence derives from an adult with an advanced solid tumor such as melanoma, head and neck, liver or kidney cancer. J is TRBJ2-7 and V is TRBV18; D remains unclear. The sample was CD4+ or CD8+ T cells sorted from blood, taken in a trial of the OX40 agonist ivuxolimab. The CDR3 here is CASSPPRGNYEQYF. Written as DNA, the CDR3 is TGTGCCAGCTCACCGCCTAGAGGCAACTACGAGCAGTACTTC.